This record covers a single TCR beta chain. Its target is unknown. Primed by a sample-barcoded 5' primer and a J-beta primer mix, a second PCR proceeded for about 6 to 11 cycles. Each CDR3 protein is one row after TCRdb ran MiXCR on the 5' RACE reads. The sample shows more than 800,000 distinct CDR3 sequences, 25% to 35% of them seen only once. The data stem from a study of blood T cells in healthy people across ages. The study's findings and limits: Expanded clonotype changes were possibly confounded by unknown donor CMV status. Among long-lived donors, naive CD4+ cells were more numerous and diversity higher than in aged donors.

Germline-derived CDR1 and CDR2 are MDHEN and SYDVKM. Trimming cost V 7 bases and J 13 bases, with 25 bases left between them. This CDR3 comprises 14 residues. This TCR derives from a woman aged 80 or over in good health. The chain links TRBV28 to TRBJ2-5; TRBD1 might be the D (6 bases). The sequenced sample was blood. CDR3 amino acids: CASTSRGNTGERYF. The CDR3 DNA is TGTGCCAGCACCTCCAGGGGTAATACTGGAGAGCGGTACTTC.